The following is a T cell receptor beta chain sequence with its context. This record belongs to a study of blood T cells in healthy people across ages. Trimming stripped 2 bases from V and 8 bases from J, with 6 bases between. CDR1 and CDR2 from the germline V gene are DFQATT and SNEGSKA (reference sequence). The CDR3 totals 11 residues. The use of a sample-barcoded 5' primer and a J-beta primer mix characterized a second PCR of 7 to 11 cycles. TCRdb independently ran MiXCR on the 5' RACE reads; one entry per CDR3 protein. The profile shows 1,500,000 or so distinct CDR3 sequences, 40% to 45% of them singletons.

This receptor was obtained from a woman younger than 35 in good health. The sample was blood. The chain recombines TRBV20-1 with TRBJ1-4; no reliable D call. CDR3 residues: CSARTQEKLFF. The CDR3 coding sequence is TGCAGTGCTAGAACCCAGGAAAAACTGTTTTTT.